The 32 T cell receptor beta chains in this list originate from one sample, sequenced in a study of blood T cell repertoires in COVID-19. Some clones are missing from TCRdb's copy, which holds only in-frame ones; the method was immunoSEQ multiplex PCR. The data show some 150,000 clones, 88% seen once. The specimen was peripheral blood. Source of these receptors: a man aged 45-60 years with active or convalescent COVID-19.

This chain joins TRBV14 and TRBJ2-1, with TRBD1 matching over 9 bases. With 5 bases clipped from V and 6 bases from J, the junction kept 8 bases outside the gene matches. The germline V gene has CDR1 SGHDN and CDR2 FVKESK. The CDR3 runs to 15 residues. The CDR3: CASSSRDREFNEQFF. The DNA for the CDR3 is TGTGCCAGCAGCAGCCGGGACAGGGAATTCAATGAGCAGTTCTTC.

This clone was seen once. The rearrangement joins TRBV10-3 to TRBJ1-2; possibly TRBD1 for D (5 bases). From germline, CDR1 is ENHRY and CDR2 SYGVKD. The CDR3 loop spans 14 amino acids. The germline V and J ends were trimmed by 4 bases and 6 bases, with 15 bases remaining between them. The CDR3 protein is CAISVEGFMDGYTF. The CDR3 nucleotides are TGTGCCATCAGTGTGGAGGGGTTCATGGATGGCTACACCTTC.

V is TRBV4-1 and J is TRBJ2-7; possible D gene TRBD1, 5 bases. CDR3 length: 17 amino acids. V lost 3 bases and J 1 base, leaving 19 bases between the germline ends. Germline CDR1 MGHRA, CDR2 YSYEKL. CDR3 coding DNA: TGCGCCAGCAGCCAGTCTATTCAGGGTACGTCTTCCTACGAGCAGTACTTC. It is translated as CASSQSIQGTSSYEQYF.

The CDR3 DNA reads TGTGCCAGCAGCTTGGATCGACTAGCGGGATCCAATGAGCAGTTCTTC. This encodes CASSLDRLAGSNEQFF. The chain links TRBV5-8 to TRBJ2-1, with TRBD2 matching 11 bases. The CDR3 spans 16 residues. Germline assignment: CDR1 SGHTS and CDR2 YDEGEE. V lost 0 bases, J lost 6 bases, and 5 bases stayed unmatched.

This clone was recorded once. This sequence joins TRBV19 and TRBJ1-1, with TRBD1 matching over 7 bases. Trimming cost V 10 bases and J 1 base; bases outside gene matches: 12. The germline CDR1 and CDR2 sequences are LNHDA and SQIVND (reference sequence). The CDR3 is 15 amino acids. CDR3 residues: CATKGDSRPNTEAFF. CDR3 nucleotides: TGTGCCACAAAAGGGGACAGCCGGCCGAACACTGAAGCTTTCTTT. The full variable domain, its missing parts supplied by reference TRBV19 and TRBJ1-1, is DGGITQSPKYLFRKEGQNVTLSCEQNLNHDAMYWYRQDPGQGLRLIYYSQIVNDFQKGDIAEGYSVSREKKESFPLTVTSAQKNPTAFYLCATKGDSRPNTEAFFGQGTRLTVV.

The gene calls are TRBV3-1 (or the pseudogene TRBV3-2) and TRBJ2-3, with D possibly being TRBD1 (6 bases). Per the germline V gene, CDR1 is LGHDT and CDR2 is YNNKEL (reference sequence). The length of the CDR3 is 15 residues. Deletions cut 1 base from V and 4 bases from J, with 12 bases between. CDR3 amino acids: CASSQGRGSSDTQYF. The CDR3 DNA reads as TGTGCCAGCAGCCAAGGCAGGGGAAGTTCAGATACGCAGTATTTT.

The CDR3 bases are TGTGCCAGCAGCTTTTTAGGTACAGGAAACACTGAAGCTTTCTTT. Translated, it gives CASSFLGTGNTEAFF. The V and J genes are TRBV7-2 and TRBJ1-1; D is perhaps TRBD1 (5 bases). V was cut by 3 bases and J by 2 bases, with 13 bases left in between. The CDR3 has 15 amino acids. Germline lookup yields CDR1 SGHTA and CDR2 FQGNSA.

The chain carries TRBV3-1 (or the pseudogene TRBV3-2) and TRBJ2-7; 12 nucleotides line up with TRBD1. J was trimmed by 5 bases and V by 1 base; bases with no gene match: 3. Germline CDR1 and CDR2: LGHDT and YNNKEL (reference sequence). This CDR3 has 15 residues. This chain's CDR3 is CASSQVGQGANEQYF. CDR3 bases: TGTGCCAGCAGCCAAGTGGGACAGGGGGCAAACGAGCAGTACTTC.

This clone was detected a few times. V and J are TRBV7-6 and TRBJ2-3; 7 bases align to TRBD1. This CDR3 region has 16 residues. Germline lookup yields CDR1 SGHVS and CDR2 FNYEAQ. The junction had 8 bases not matched to a gene; V was cut back by 5 bases and J by 0 bases. The CDR3: CASSNRDRPSTDTQYF. The CDR3 bases are TGTGCCAGCAGCAACCGGGACAGACCTAGCACAGATACGCAGTATTTT. The full variable domain, completed using reference TRBV7-6 and TRBJ2-3, is GAGVSQSPRYKVTKRGQDVALRCDPISGHVSLYWYRQALGQGPEFLTYFNYEAQQDKSGLPNDRFSAERPEGSISTLTIQRTEQRDSAMYRCASSNRDRPSTDTQYFGPGTRLTVL.

In its sample, this clone was seen a few times. The genes are TRBV7-9 and TRBJ2-7; perhaps TRBD1 as D (6 bases). V gave up 4 bases and J gave up 5 bases, with 15 bases separating them. The CDR3 runs to 14 residues. Germline CDR1 is SEHNR and CDR2 is FQNEAQ (reference sequence). CDR3 amino acids: CASSYRWGPHEQYF. The CDR3 bases are TGTGCCAGCAGCTATAGATGGGGGCCCCACGAGCAGTACTTC.

The chain combines TRBV2 with TRBJ1-5; D not certain. V lost 7 bases and J 7 bases, leaving 14 bases between the germline ends. CDR1 and CDR2 (germline): SNHLY, FYNNEI. The length of the CDR3 is 13 residues. The CDR3 DNA reads TGTGCCAGCAATGCTCAGGCCTTGCAGCCCCAGCATTTT. Its translation is CASNAQALQPQHF.

This chain joins TRBV6-6 and TRBJ1-6; D unresolved. Germline CDR1 is MNHNY and CDR2 is SVGAGI (reference sequence). V lost 6 bases and J 5 bases, leaving 14 bases between the germline ends. The CDR3 spans 15 residues. CDR3 in DNA: TGTGCCAGCAGGACTAGAGGGCAGAATAATTCACCCCTCCACTTT. Translated: CASRTRGQNNSPLHF.

The CDR3 sequence: CASSPGGGTTDTQYF. In nucleotides, the CDR3 is TGTGCCAGCAGTCCGGGGGGTGGGACCACAGATACGCAGTATTTT. The chain recombines TRBV11-3 with TRBJ2-3; 7 bases line up with TRBD2. With 6 bases clipped from V and 2 bases from J, the junction kept 8 bases outside the gene matches. This CDR3 region has 15 residues. CDR1 SGHNT and CDR2 YENEEA come from the germline V gene.

V gene TRBV29-1 combines with J gene TRBJ2-2, with 8 bases aligning to TRBD1. From germline, CDR1 is SQVTM and CDR2 ANQGSEA. This CDR3 is 14 amino acids long. J was trimmed by 1 base and V by 5 bases; bases with no gene match: 3. The CDR3 bases are TGCAGCGTTCGCACAGGGGGGAACACCGGGGAGCTGTTTTTT. Encoded protein: CSVRTGGNTGELFF.

The chain couples TRBV10-3 to TRBJ1-2; 10 bases agree with TRBD1. CDR1 is ENHRY and CDR2 is SYGVKD in the germline V gene. The CDR3 is 16 residues long. V lost 0 bases, J lost 2 bases, and 3 bases stayed unmatched. The CDR3 loop reads CAISESGDRGNYGYTF. CDR3 DNA sequence: TGTGCCATCAGTGAGTCTGGGGACAGGGGCAACTATGGCTACACCTTC.

This clone was observed once. The chain recombines TRBV6-1 with TRBJ2-7; no clear D gene. CDR1 is MNHNS and CDR2 is SASEGT in the germline V gene. V was shortened by 1 base and J by 5 bases, with 18 bases between the two germline ends. The CDR3 consists of 16 residues. CDR3 in DNA: TGTGCCAGCAGTGAAGTTGAATCGCGACCCAGGAACGAGCAGTACTTC. Its protein product is CASSEVESRPRNEQYF.

The V call is TRBV11-1, the J call TRBJ2-1; tentatively, D is TRBD1 (6 bases). In germline, CDR1 is SGHAT, CDR2 FQDESV (reference sequence). V was pared by 5 bases and J by 3 bases, with 17 bases between. The CDR3 has 16 amino acids. The CDR3 reads CASSPGQGSVYNEQFF. CDR3 nucleotide sequence: TGTGCCAGCAGCCCTGGGCAGGGGTCGGTCTACAATGAGCAGTTCTTC.

The chain combines TRBV9 with TRBJ2-7, with D uncertain. From germline, CDR1 is SGDLS and CDR2 YYNGEE. This CDR3 has 14 amino acids. V lost 0 bases and J lost 9, with 16 bases in between. CDR3: CASSVADRHDGQYF. The CDR3, as DNA: TGTGCCAGCAGCGTAGCTGATAGACACGACGGGCAGTACTTC. Filled out from reference TRBV9 and TRBJ2-7, the complete variable domain reads DSGVTQTPKHLITATGQRVTLRCSPRSGDLSVYWYQQSLDQGLQFLIQYYNGEERAKGNILERFSAQQFPDLHSELNLSSLELGDSALYFCASSVADRHDGQYFGPGTRLTVT.

The chain recombines TRBV27 with TRBJ1-6, with D unresolved. The CDR3 length is 13 residues. Germline V gives CDR1 MNHEY, CDR2 SMNVEV (reference sequence). V was cut by 5 bases and J by 13 bases, with 15 bases left in between. CDR3 in DNA: TGTGCCAGCAGTCCTAGAGTCCTGTATCCCCTCCACTTT. Protein: CASSPRVLYPLHF.

V and J are TRBV11-3 and TRBJ2-1; maybe TRBD2 (6 bases). The germline V and J ends were trimmed by 1 base and 7 bases, with 8 bases remaining between them. Germline loops: CDR1 SGHNT, CDR2 YENEEA. The CDR3 is 13 residues long. CDR3 amino acids: CASSLAGENEQFF. CDR3 nucleotides: TGTGCCAGCAGCTTAGCGGGAGAGAATGAGCAGTTCTTC.

This chain connects TRBV24-1 to TRBJ2-5, with D possibly being TRBD1 (6 bases). Germline V gives CDR1 KGHDR, CDR2 SFDVKD. Deletions cut 4 bases from V and 5 bases from J, with 22 bases between. This CDR3 has 17 amino acids. The CDR3 spells CATSDPGRGQLWETQYF. CDR3 sequence (DNA): TGTGCCACCAGTGACCCGGGCAGAGGACAGCTCTGGGAGACCCAGTACTTC.

The gene calls are TRBV9 and TRBJ2-1; 8 nucleotides agree with TRBD2. The J segment lost 4 bases and the V segment lost 3 bases, leaving 9 bases of the junction unmatched. This CDR3 has 16 residues. Looked up from germline, CDR1 is SGDLS and CDR2 is YYNGEE. The CDR3 loop is CASSARAGAEYNEQFF. The DNA for the CDR3 is TGTGCCAGCAGCGCCCGAGCGGGGGCGGAGTACAATGAGCAGTTCTTC.

This CDR3 reads CASRDSSSGANVLTF. DNA for the CDR3: TGTGCCAGCCGGGACTCAAGCTCTGGGGCCAACGTCCTGACTTTC. V gene TRBV28 combines with J gene TRBJ2-6, with D tentatively TRBD2 (6 bases). In germline, CDR1 is MDHEN, CDR2 SYDVKM. This CDR3 spans 15 amino acids. The V end was cut by 8 bases, the J end by 0 bases, with 11 bases between. The full variable domain, its missing parts supplied by reference TRBV28 and TRBJ2-6, is DVKVTQSSRYLVKRTGEKVFLECVQDMDHENMFWYRQDPGLGLRLIYFSYDVKMKEKGDIPEGYSVSREKKERFSLILESASTNQTSMYLCASRDSSSGANVLTFGAGSRLTVL.

This clone was observed a few times. This chain uses TRBV11-2 with TRBJ1-1; D ambiguous. Trimming stripped 5 bases from V and 2 bases from J, with 3 bases between. This CDR3 has 11 amino acids. Germline V CDR1 and CDR2: SGHAT, FQNNGV. CDR3 nucleotides: TGTGCCAGCAGCCTTAACACTGAAGCTTTCTTT. This gives the protein CASSLNTEAFF.

V and J are TRBV19 and TRBJ2-7, with a weak D call TRBD1 (5 bases). The CDR3 consists of 12 residues. Trimming shortened V by 4 bases and J by 7 bases, and 11 bases separated the two germline ends. CDR1 is LNHDA and CDR2 is SQIVND in the germline V gene (reference sequence). The CDR3, as DNA: TGTGCCAGTAGTAACCAGGGTGTAGAGCAGTACTTC. It translates to CASSNQGVEQYF.

The chain employs TRBV27 and TRBJ2-2, with D possibly TRBD1 on 5 matching bases. CDR3 size: 14 residues. V was clipped by 8 bases and J by 4 bases, with 14 bases between them. Germline CDR1 MNHEY, CDR2 SMNVEV (reference sequence). CDR3 loop: CASQTVSSTGELFF. The CDR3 DNA reads TGTGCCAGCCAGACAGTTTCAAGCACCGGGGAGCTGTTTTTT.

This clone was seen only once. The rearrangement joins TRBV28 to TRBJ2-1, with D possibly matching TRBD1 (5 bases). This CDR3 has 13 amino acids. The germline gives CDR1 MDHEN, CDR2 SYDVKM. Trimming removed 3 bases from V and 5 bases from J, with 8 bases in between. This chain's CDR3 is CASSFRRDNEQFF. The DNA for the CDR3 is TGTGCCAGCAGTTTTCGCAGGGACAATGAGCAGTTCTTC.

The V call is TRBV15, the J call TRBJ2-1; 9 nucleotides align to TRBD1. The CDR3 has 15 amino acids. The ends lost 0 bases at V and 7 bases at J; junction bases unmatched: 4. In germline, CDR1 is LNHNV, CDR2 YYDKDF (reference sequence). CDR3 nucleotides: TGTGCCACCAGCAGAGAGCGACAGGGGGGGAATGAGCAGTTCTTC. Translation gives CATSRERQGGNEQFF.

J is TRBJ2-1 and V is TRBV4-1; 9 bases are a match to TRBD2. The CDR3 is 16 residues long. Germline loops: CDR1 MGHRA, CDR2 YSYEKL. Trimming took 0 bases from V and 8 from J; bases not matched to a gene: 8. CDR3 in amino acids: CASSQEGTSTHYEQFF. CDR3 bases: TGCGCCAGCAGCCAAGAAGGGACTAGCACGCACTATGAGCAGTTCTTC.

The gene calls are TRBV7-9 and TRBJ2-5; D may be TRBD2 (6 bases). Germline V gives CDR1 SEHNR, CDR2 FQNEAQ (reference sequence). Trimming removed 5 bases at V and 1 base at J, with 17 bases between. CDR3 size: 16 residues. The CDR3 coding sequence is TGTGCCAGCAGCCCGGTCGGGGGAGAAACCCAAGAGACCCAGTACTTC. Protein: CASSPVGGETQETQYF.

The rearrangement links TRBV7-6 to TRBJ1-4; 9 bases are shared with TRBD1. J was trimmed by 7 bases and V by 4 bases; bases with no gene match: 19. The CDR3 is 19 amino acids. In germline, CDR1 is SGHVS, CDR2 FNYEAQ. The CDR3 DNA is TGTGCCAGCAGCTCAGCAGACAGGGGGTACGATAGCCTTAGTGAAAAACTGTTTTTT. This encodes CASSSADRGYDSLSEKLFF.

A note on this clone: Other DNA variants within this sample encode the same CDR3. As DNA, the CDR3 is TGCAGCGTCAAGACAGGGACTGGAAACACCATATATTTT. Encoded protein: CSVKTGTGNTIYF. This chain connects TRBV29-1 to TRBJ1-3; 7 bases match TRBD1. The CDR3 loop spans 13 amino acids. Germline V gene sequence: CDR1 SQVTM, CDR2 ANQGSEA. V trimming: 6 bases; J trimming: 2 bases; junction bases outside the gene matches: 4.